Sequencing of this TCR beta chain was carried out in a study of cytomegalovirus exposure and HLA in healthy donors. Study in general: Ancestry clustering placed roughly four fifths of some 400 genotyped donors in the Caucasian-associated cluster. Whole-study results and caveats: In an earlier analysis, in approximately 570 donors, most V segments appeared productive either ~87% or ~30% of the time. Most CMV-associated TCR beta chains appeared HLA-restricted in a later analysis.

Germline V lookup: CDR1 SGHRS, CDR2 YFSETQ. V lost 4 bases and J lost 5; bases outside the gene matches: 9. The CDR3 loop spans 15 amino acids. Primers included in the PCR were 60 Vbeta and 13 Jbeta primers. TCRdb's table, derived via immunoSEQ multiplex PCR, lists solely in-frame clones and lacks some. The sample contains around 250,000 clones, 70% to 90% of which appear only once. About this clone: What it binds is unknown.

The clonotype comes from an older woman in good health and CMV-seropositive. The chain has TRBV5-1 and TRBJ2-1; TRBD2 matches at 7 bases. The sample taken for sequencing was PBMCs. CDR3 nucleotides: TGCGCCAGCAGCCGGACGGGGGGACCTAACAATGAGCAGTTCTTC. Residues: CASSRTGGPNNEQFF. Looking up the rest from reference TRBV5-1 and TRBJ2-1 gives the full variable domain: KAGVTQTPRYLIKTRGQQVTLSCSPISGHRSVSWYQQTPGQGLQFLFEYFSETQRNKGNFPGRFSGRQFSNSRSEMNVSTLELGDSALYLCASSRTGGPNNEQFFGPGTRLTVL.